A selection of T cell receptor beta chains follows, all from one sample in a study of CD8+ T cells in alopecia areata. Using immunoSEQ multiplex PCR, the repertoire was profiled, and TCRdb retains in-frame clones only, with some absent. The repertoire holds roughly 120,000 clones, with roughly 58% as singletons. The specimen comprised CD8+ T cells sorted from blood, sampled at week 4, from a patient treated with tofacitinib. The receptor set was obtained from a human donor with alopecia areata. Both conserved end residues are part of each CDR3. D genes are given only for firm matches. The size field is filled for only some rows; it gives once, few, many or a size class.

>TRBD1|TRBJ1-2|few|TRBV30
CAWSVSGTGVLGNYGYTF
TGTGCCTGGAGTGTCTCGGGGACAGGGGTTTTGGGTAACTATGGCTACACCTTC
>-|TRBJ1-5|-|TRBV4-1
CASSQDGFWPQHF
TGCGCCAGCAGCCAAGACGGATTTTGGCCCCAGCATTTT
>-|TRBJ1-1|-|TRBV30
CAWSITVNTEAFF
TGTGCCTGGTCGATCACAGTGAACACTGAAGCTTTCTTT
>-|TRBJ2-2|-|TRBV27
CASTQGPGFSTGELFF
TGTGCCAGTACCCAGGGGCCGGGTTTCTCCACCGGGGAGCTGTTTTTT
>TRBD1|TRBJ1-2|-|TRBV11-2
CASSTGQGSGYTF
TGTGCCAGCAGCACGGGACAGGGGTCAGGCTACACCTTC
>-|TRBJ1-1|-|TRBV29-1
CSVEGREAFF
TGCAGCGTTGAAGGCCGGGAGGCTTTCTTT
>TRBD2|TRBJ2-4|-|TRBV7-9
CASSLQRGGFPKNIQYF
TGTGCCAGCAGCTTACAGCGGGGGGGCTTCCCCAAAAACATTCAGTACTTC
>TRBD1|TRBJ1-1|-|TRBV5-6
CASSLEGAGTEAFF
TGTGCCAGCAGCTTGGAGGGGGCGGGGACTGAAGCTTTCTTT
>-|TRBJ2-7|-|TRBV30
CAWSEAGGEQYF
TGTGCCTGGAGTGAGGCAGGCGGCGAGCAGTACTTC
>TRBD1|TRBJ1-5|-|TRBV7-8
CASSNWSWPKTGNLYSNQPQHF
TGTGCCAGCAGCAACTGGTCTTGGCCTAAGACAGGGAATCTATATAGCAATCAGCCCCAGCATTTT
>-|TRBJ2-7|-|TRBV7-9
CASSLEYEQYF
TGTGCCAGCAGCTTAGAGTACGAGCAGTACTTC
>-|TRBJ1-2|-|TRBV6-5
CASSAGFSTGYTF
TGTGCCAGCAGTGCAGGGTTTTCGACTGGCTACACCTTC
>-|TRBJ1-1|-|TRBV23-1
CASSLPAGPTNTEAFF
TGCGCCAGCAGTCTCCCCGCGGGACCCACGAACACTGAAGCTTTCTTT
>TRBD1|TRBJ1-2|-|TRBV27
CASSRQGVYGYTF
TGTGCCAGCAGTCGACAGGGGGTCTATGGCTACACCTTC
>-|TRBJ1-1|-|TRBV13
CASSPPAGWGNTEAFF
TGTGCCAGCAGCCCCCCCGCCGGGTGGGGGAACACTGAAGCTTTCTTT
>-|TRBJ2-5|-|TRBV7-8
CASSLAWWTAQETQYF
TGTGCCAGCAGCTTAGCGTGGTGGACAGCCCAAGAGACCCAGTACTTC
>-|TRBJ1-2|-|TRBV25-1
CASSEYMQDGYTF
TGTGCCAGCAGTGAATACATGCAAGATGGCTACACCTTC
>TRBD2|TRBJ2-3|few|TRBV29-1
CSVEAGLAGDVDTQYF
TGCAGCGTTGAAGCGGGACTAGCGGGGGACGTAGATACGCAGTATTTT
>-|TRBJ2-5|-|TRBV29-1
CSAITGPTWETQYF
TGCAGCGCGATTACGGGACCCACGTGGGAGACCCAGTACTTC
>-|TRBJ1-1|-|TRBV13
CASSLRLNTEAFF
TGTGCCAGCAGCTTGCGGCTGAACACTGAAGCTTTCTTT
>-|TRBJ2-3|few|TRBV30
CAWSSGTTDTQYF
TGTGCCTGGAGCTCCGGGACTACAGATACGCAGTATTTT
>-|TRBJ2-1|-|TRBV29-1
CSVDGYEQFF
TGCAGCGTTGATGGCTACGAGCAGTTCTTC
>TRBD1|TRBJ1-2|-|TRBV11-2
CASSLGQPPGVGYTF
TGTGCCAGCAGCTTGGGACAGCCTCCCGGTGTTGGCTACACCTTC
>-|TRBJ2-5|-|TRBV29-1
CSVELVDNQETQYF
TGCAGCGTTGAACTGGTGGACAACCAAGAGACCCAGTACTTC